This TCR beta chain was recorded in a study of CD8 T cells in Susac syndrome (dated by TCRdb to the late 2010s). A note on the overall study: Whether CD8+ T cell activation and differentiation in Susac syndrome was antigen driven was tested using repertoire sequencing. The study compared CD8+ T cell repertoire clonality among eleven to twelve healthy donors, approximately 14 Susac syndrome patients and around 16 multiple sclerosis patients. Study-level results and caveats: The number of individuals in the TCR sequencing and HLA analysis was recognized as being relatively small.

Turning to this clonotype: The specificity of this receptor is unknown. The junction departs from the called germline gene at one end, perhaps through a read error.

RNA was extracted using the RNeasy kit, and roughly 0.5 to 1 microgram was reverse transcribed with random hexamers. TCR beta CDR3 regions were amplified with the immunoSEQ multiplex PCR assay covering 54 Vbeta and 13 Jbeta segments. Bias from PCR amplification was corrected by using a synthetic template baseline for primer optimization and for computational correction. The source study handled its data this way. Only productive sequences were kept, with reads annotated to V, D and J genes according to IMGT and analyzed in immunoSEQ Analyzer. Clonality was calculated as one minus the Shannon entropy normalized by log2 of the number of productive unique sequences. Public and private clones were assessed among the 100 most prevalent clones of each patient and control. Clones were defined as Susac-specific when absent from the healthy and MS cohorts, from roughly 1,100 published viral clones and from other ImmuneACCESS disease sequences. TCRdb handled the public reads itself, with Q25 trimming in fastp and clone calling in MiXCR, and kept productive beta chains. Every CDR3 protein is listed once, alongside the most common genes and DNA of its rows. TCRdb assigned the V and J calls; the authors' analysis was not used. The sample has about 180,000 distinct CDR3 sequences on record, approximately 95% of them singletons. The ten top clones hold 0.15% to 0.2% of the sample.

Peripheral blood CD8+ and CD4+ T cells from healthy donors, Susac syndrome patients and multiple sclerosis patients were profiled using high-throughput TCR beta sequencing. The multiple sclerosis controls were treatment-naive patients whose relapsing-remitting disease, either stable or active, fulfilled the revised McDonald criteria. Bulk CD8+ and CD4+ T cells were purified magnetically by negative isolation, whereas CD8+ TEMRA cells were enriched by FACS. Blood was collected in EDTA tubes and processed within 24 hours, with PBMCs isolated through density gradient centrifugation. PBMCs intended for TCR sequencing were cryopreserved in liquid nitrogen and thawed later in a water bath at 37 degrees C. A purity of at least 90% was achieved for sorted or isolated CD4+, CD8+ and CD8+ TEMRA cells. The CDR3 runs 11 amino acids, cysteine and phenylalanine included. This entry keeps only the CDR3 DNA: 33 bases, framed from base 1. From a lookup of the germline V gene, CDR1 and CDR2 are SQVTM and ANQGSEA.

Sequencing was performed on CD8+ T cells from PBMCs. The sequence links TRBV29-1 to TRBJ1-1; the D gene is not confidently resolved. The sequence was collected from a human donor with multiple sclerosis. This receptor has the CDR3 CSVEGRAEAFF. The nucleotide sequence is TGCAGCGTCGAAGGGAGGGCTGAAGCTTTCTTT.